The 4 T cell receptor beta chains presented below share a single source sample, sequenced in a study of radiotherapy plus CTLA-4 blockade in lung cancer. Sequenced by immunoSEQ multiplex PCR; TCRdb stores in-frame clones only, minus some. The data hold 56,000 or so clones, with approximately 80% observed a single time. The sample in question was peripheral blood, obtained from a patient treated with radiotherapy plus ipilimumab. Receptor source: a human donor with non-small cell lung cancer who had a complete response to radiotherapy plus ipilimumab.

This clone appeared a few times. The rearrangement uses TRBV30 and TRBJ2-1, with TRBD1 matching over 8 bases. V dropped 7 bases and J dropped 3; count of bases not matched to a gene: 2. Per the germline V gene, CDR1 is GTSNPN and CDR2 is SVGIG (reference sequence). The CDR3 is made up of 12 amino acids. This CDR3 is CASGQGYNEQFF. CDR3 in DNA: TGTGCCTCCGGACAGGGCTACAATGAGCAGTTCTTC. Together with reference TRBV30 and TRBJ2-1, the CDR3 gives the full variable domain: SQTIHQWPATLVQPVGSPLSLECTVEGTSNPNLYWYRQAAGRGLQLLFYSVGIGQISSEVPQNLSASRPQDRQFILSSKKLLLSDSGFYLCASGQGYNEQFFGPGTRLTVL.

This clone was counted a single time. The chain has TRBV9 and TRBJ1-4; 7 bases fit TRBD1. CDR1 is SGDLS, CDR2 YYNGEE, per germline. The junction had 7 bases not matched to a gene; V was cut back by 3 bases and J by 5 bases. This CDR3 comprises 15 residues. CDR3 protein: CASSAQTGRNEKLFF. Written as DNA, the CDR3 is TGTGCCAGCAGCGCACAGACAGGGAGAAATGAAAAACTGTTTTTT.

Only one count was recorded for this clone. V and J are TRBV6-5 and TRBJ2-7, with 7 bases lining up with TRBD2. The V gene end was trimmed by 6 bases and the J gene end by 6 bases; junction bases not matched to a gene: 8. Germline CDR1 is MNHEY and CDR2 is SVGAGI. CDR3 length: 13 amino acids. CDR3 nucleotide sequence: TGTGCCAGCAGGACTCCTTCGGGAGGCGAGCAGTACGTC. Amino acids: CASRTPSGGEQYV.

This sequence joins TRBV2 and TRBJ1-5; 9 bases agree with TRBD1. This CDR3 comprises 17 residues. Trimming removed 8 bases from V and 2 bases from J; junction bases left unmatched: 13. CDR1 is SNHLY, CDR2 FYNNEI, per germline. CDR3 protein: CASEKTRTGARNQPQHF. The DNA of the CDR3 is TGTGCCAGCGAGAAGACGAGGACAGGGGCTCGCAATCAGCCCCAGCATTTT. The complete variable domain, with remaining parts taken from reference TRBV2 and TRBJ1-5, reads EPEVTQTPSHQVTQMGQEVILRCVPISNHLYFYWYRQILGQKVEFLVSFYNNEISEKSEIFDDQFSVERPDGSNFTLKIRSTKLEDSAMYFCASEKTRTGARNQPQHFGDGTRLSIL.